The TCR beta chain described here comes from a study of cytomegalovirus exposure and HLA in healthy donors. Regarding the study as a whole: Later analysis showed most CMV-associated TCR beta chains appearing HLA-restricted.

Trimming pared 5 bases from V and 7 bases from J, leaving 17 bases between. This CDR3 spans 14 amino acids. Germline V CDR1 and CDR2: SGHTA, FQGNSA. The PCR was carried out with 60 Vbeta primers and 13 Jbeta primers. Source study methods: In a later analysis, tens of millions of unique TCR beta chains included roughly 11 million shared by two or more donors. TCRdb's copy holds only in-frame clones and misses some; the assay was immunoSEQ multiplex PCR. That table is the source of V, J and clone size, and D and trimming were worked out from the DNA. Of 150,000 to 200,000 clones listed, around 85% were seen once; the top ten hold roughly 1.9%. With respect to this clone: No antigen is known for it.

This clonotype was sampled from a human donor in good health. The gene calls are TRBV7-2 and TRBJ1-2, with D maybe TRBD1 (6 bases). Material for sequencing was PBMCs. The CDR3 coding sequence is TGTGCCAGCAGCCCAGATGTGGGGGCGGGTGGCTACACCTTC. This gives the protein CASSPDVGAGGYTF. The full variable domain, with the rest looked up from reference TRBV7-2 and TRBJ1-2, is GAGVSQSPSNKVTEKGKDVELRCDPISGHTALYWYRQSLGQGLEFLIYFQGNSAPDKSGLPSDRFSAERTGGSVSTLTIQRTQQEDSAVYLCASSPDVGAGGYTFGSGTRLTVV.